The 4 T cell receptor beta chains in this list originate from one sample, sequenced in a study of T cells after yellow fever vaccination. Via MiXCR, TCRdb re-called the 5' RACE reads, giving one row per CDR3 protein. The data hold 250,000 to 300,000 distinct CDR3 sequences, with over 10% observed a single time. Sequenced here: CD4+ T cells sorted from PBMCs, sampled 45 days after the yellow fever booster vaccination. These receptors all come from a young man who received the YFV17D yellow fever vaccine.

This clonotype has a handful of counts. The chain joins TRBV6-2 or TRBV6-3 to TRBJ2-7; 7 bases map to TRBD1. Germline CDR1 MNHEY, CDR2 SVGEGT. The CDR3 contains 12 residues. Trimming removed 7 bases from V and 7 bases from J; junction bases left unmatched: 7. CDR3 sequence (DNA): TGTGCCAGCAACGAGGGGGCGCGTGAGCAGTACTTC. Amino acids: CASNEGAREQYF.

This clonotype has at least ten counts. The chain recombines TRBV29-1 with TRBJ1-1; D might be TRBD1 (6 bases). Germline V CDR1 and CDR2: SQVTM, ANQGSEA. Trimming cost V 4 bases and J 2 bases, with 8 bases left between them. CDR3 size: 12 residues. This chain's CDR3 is CSVGQANTEAFF. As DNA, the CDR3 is TGCAGCGTTGGACAGGCTAACACTGAAGCTTTCTTT.

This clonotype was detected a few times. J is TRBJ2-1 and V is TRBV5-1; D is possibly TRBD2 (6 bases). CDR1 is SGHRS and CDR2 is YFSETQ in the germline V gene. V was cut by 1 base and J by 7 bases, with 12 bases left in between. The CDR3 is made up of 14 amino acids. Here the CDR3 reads CASSLFKSGNEQFF. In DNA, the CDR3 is TGCGCCAGCAGCTTGTTCAAAAGCGGGAATGAGCAGTTCTTC.

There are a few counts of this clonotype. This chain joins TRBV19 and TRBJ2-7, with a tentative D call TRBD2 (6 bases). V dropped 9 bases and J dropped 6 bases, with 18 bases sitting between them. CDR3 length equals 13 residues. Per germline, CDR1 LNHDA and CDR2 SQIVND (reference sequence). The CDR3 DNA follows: TGTGCCAGCAGCGGGCGGCCCCAGGGCGAGCAGTACTTC. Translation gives CASSGRPQGEQYF.